The text below deals with one T cell receptor beta chain. Germline CDR1 is MNHNS and CDR2 is SASEGT. The CDR3 is made up of 15 amino acids. V was trimmed by 2 bases and J by 5 bases, leaving 13 bases between them. This sample is part of a study of blood T cell repertoires in COVID-19. Across the study: Spain, Italy and the United States supplied samples that represented acute and convalescent COVID-19.

Original processing methods: Reference gene primer amplification in the assay estimated nucleated cell counts. Repertoires were generated with immunoSEQ multiplex PCR, while TCRdb's copy carries only in-frame clones and drops some. That table supplies the V and J calls and clone size; D and trimming were determined from the DNA. The sample has about 180,000 clones; around 85% are singletons. Enrollment of patients from Seattle took place during active infection, with longitudinal follow-up. Sequencing input: peripheral blood. The rearrangement links TRBV6-1 to TRBJ1-5; possible D gene TRBD1, 6 bases. The receptor comes from a person between 65 and 79 years old with COVID-19, enrolled during active disease. This CDR3 is CASSENREGYQPQHF. In DNA form, the CDR3 reads TGTGCCAGCAGTGAAAACAGGGAGGGGTATCAGCCCCAGCATTTT.